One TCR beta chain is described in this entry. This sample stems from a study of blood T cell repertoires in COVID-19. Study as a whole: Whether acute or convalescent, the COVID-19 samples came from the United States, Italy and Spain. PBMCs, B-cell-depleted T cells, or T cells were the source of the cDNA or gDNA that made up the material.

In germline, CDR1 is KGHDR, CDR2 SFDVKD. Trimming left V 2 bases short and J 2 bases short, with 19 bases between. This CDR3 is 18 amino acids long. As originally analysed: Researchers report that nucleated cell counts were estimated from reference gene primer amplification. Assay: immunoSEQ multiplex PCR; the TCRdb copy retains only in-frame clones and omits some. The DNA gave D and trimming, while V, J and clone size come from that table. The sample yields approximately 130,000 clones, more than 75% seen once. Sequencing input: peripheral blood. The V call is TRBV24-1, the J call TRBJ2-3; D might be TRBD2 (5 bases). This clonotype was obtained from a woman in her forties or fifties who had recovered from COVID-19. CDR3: CATSDYGWERPYTDTQYF. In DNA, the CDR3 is TGTGCCACCAGTGATTATGGGTGGGAGAGACCATACACAGATACGCAGTATTTT.